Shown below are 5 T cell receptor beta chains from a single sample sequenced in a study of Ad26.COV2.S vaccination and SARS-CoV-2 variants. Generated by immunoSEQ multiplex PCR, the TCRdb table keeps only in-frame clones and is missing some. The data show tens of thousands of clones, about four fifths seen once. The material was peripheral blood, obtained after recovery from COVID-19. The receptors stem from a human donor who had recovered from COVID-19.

The CDR3 bases are TGTGCCAGCAGTTTACCTACTAGCGATATCAACACCGGGGAGCTGTTTTTT. This gives the protein CASSLPTSDINTGELFF. This chain uses TRBV28 with TRBJ2-2; 7 positions agree with TRBD2. Unmatched junction bases numbered 8, after V lost 2 bases and J lost 2 bases. Germline V CDR1 and CDR2: MDHEN, SYDVKM. The CDR3 spans 17 residues.

The CDR3 loop is CASSPGSRVYNEQFF. The CDR3 coding sequence is TGTGCCAGCAGCCCTGGGAGCAGGGTGTACAATGAGCAGTTCTTC. The chain joins TRBV28 to TRBJ2-1; either TRBD1 or TRBD2 may supply D (5 bases each). This CDR3 is 15 amino acids long. CDR1 and CDR2 from the germline V gene are MDHEN and SYDVKM. V lost 6 bases and J lost 4, with 16 bases in between.

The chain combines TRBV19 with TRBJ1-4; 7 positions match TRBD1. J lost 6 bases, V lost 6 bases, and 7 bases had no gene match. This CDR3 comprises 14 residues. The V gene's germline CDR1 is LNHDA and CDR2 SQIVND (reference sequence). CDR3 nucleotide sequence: TGTGCCAGTAGGGCCTGGGGGACAGATGAAAAACTGTTTTTT. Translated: CASRAWGTDEKLFF.

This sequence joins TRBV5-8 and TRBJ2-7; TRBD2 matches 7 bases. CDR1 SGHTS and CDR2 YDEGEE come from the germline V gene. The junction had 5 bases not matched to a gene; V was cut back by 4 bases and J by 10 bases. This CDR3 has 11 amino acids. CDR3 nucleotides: TGTGCCAGCAGCCGACTAGCTTCTCAGTACTTC. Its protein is CASSRLASQYF.

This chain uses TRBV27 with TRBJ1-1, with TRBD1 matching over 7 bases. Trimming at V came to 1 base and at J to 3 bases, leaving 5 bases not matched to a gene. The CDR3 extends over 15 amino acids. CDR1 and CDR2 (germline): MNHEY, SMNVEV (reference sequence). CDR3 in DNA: TGTGCCAGCAGTTTATATAAAACAGGGGACACTGAAGCTTTCTTT. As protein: CASSLYKTGDTEAFF.